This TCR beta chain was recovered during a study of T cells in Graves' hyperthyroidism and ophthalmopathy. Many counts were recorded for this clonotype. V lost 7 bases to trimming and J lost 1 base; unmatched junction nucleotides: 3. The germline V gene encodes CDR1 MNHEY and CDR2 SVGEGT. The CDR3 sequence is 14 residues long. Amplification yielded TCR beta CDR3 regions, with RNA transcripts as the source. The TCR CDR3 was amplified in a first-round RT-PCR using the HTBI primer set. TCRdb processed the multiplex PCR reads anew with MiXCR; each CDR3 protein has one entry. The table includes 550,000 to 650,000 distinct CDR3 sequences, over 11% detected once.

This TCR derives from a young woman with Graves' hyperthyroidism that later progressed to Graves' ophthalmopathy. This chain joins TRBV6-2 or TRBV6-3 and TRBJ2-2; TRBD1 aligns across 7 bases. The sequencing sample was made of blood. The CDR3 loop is CASTGQENTGELFF. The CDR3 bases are TGTGCCAGCACAGGACAGGAGAACACCGGGGAGCTGTTTTTT.